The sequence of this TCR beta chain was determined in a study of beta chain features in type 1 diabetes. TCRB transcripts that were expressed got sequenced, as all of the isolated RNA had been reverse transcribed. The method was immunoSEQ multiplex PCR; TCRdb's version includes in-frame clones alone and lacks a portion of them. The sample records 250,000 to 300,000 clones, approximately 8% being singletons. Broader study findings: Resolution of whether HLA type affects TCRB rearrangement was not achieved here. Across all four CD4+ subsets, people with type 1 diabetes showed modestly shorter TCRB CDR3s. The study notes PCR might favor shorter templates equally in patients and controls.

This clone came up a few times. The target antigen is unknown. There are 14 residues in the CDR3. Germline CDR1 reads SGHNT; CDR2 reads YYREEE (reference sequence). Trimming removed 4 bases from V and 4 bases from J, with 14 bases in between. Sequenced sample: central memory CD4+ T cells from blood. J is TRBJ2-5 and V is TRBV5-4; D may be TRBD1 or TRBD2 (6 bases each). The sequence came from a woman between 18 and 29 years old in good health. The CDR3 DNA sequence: TGTGCCAGCAGCAACACAGGGACTGGAGAGACCCAGTACTTC. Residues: CASSNTGTGETQYF. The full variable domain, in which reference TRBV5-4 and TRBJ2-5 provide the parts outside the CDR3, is ETGVTQSPTHLIKTRGQQVTLRCSSQSGHNTVSWYQQALGQGPQFIFQYYREEENGRGNFPPRFSGLQFPNYSSELNVNALELDDSALYLCASSNTGTGETQYFGPGTRLLVL.